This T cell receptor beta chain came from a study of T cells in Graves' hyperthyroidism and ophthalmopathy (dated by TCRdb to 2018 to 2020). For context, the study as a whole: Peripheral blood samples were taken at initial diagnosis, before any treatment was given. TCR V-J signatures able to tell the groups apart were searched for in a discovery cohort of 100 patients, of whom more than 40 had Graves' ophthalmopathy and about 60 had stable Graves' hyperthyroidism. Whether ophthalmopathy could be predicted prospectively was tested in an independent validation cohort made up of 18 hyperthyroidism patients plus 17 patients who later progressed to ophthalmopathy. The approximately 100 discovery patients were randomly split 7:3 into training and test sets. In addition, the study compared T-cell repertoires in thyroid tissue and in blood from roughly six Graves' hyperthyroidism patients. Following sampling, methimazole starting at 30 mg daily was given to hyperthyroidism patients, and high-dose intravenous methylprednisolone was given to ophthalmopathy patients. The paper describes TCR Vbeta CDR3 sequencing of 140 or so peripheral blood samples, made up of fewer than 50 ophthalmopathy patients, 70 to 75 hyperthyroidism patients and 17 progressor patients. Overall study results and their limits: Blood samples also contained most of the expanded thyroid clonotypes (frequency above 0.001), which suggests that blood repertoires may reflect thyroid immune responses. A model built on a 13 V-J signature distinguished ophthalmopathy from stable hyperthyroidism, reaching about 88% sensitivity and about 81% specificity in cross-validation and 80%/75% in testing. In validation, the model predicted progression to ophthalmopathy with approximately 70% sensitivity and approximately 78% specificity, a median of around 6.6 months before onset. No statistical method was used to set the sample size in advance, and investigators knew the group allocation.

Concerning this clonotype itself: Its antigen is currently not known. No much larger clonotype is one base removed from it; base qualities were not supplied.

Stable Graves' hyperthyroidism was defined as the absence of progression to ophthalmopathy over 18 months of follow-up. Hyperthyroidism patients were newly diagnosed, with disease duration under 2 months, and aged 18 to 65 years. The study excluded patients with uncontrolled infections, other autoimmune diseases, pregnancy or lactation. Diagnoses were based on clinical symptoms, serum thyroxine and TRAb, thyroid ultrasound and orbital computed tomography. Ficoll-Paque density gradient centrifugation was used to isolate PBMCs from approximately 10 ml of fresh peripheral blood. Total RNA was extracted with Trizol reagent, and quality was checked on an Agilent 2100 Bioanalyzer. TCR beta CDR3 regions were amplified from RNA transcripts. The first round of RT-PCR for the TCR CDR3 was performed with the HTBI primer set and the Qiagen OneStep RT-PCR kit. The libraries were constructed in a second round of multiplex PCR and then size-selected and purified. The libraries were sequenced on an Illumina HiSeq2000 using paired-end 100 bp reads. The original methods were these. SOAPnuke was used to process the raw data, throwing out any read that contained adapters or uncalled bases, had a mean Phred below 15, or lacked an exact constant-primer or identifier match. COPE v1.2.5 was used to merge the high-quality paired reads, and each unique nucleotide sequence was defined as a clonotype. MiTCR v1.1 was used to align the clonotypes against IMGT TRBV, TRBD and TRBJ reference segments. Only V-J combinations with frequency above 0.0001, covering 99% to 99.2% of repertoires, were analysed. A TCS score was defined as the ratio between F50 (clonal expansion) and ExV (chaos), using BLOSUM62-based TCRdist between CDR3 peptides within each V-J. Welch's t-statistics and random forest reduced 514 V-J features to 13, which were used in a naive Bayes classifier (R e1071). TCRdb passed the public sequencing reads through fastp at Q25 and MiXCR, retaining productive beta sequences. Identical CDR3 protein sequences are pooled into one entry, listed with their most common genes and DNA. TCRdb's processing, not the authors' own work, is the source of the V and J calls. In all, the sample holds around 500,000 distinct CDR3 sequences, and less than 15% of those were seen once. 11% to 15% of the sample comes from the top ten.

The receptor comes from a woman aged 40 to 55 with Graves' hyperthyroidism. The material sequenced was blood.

CDR3 sequence: CASSCRTGKNTEAFF. The nucleotide sequence is given as TGTGCCAGCAGTTGCCGGACAGGGAAAAACACTGAAGCTTTCTTT. The V gene is TRBV28 and the J gene is TRBJ1-1; 8 middle bases align to TRBD1. For CDR1 and CDR2, the germline V gene lists MDHEN and SYDVKM. CDR3 length: 15 amino acids, cysteine to phenylalanine. Only the CDR3 region is kept as DNA, spanning 45 bases read in frame from base 1. Ends trimmed: V by 4 bases, J by 2 bases; bases unmatched to a gene: 6.